The 8 T cell receptor beta chains presented below share a single source sample, sequenced in a study of OX40 agonist ivuxolimab in advanced cancers. Assay: immunoSEQ multiplex PCR; the TCRdb copy retains only in-frame clones and omits some. The data show some 70,000 clones, roughly 84% seen once. Material: CD4+ or CD8+ T cells sorted from blood, obtained in a trial of the OX40 agonist ivuxolimab. Every receptor here comes from an adult with an advanced solid tumor such as melanoma, head and neck, liver or kidney cancer.

Of note for this clone: The junction differs from germline at one of its ends, possibly a read error. The chain combines TRBV2 with TRBJ2-7; 13 nucleotides match TRBD2. This CDR3 has 13 amino acids. Per the germline V gene, CDR1 is SNHLY and CDR2 is FYNNEI. DNA for the CDR3: TGTGCCAGCAGTCTCGGACTAGCGGGGGTCATGTTGTTC. Protein product: CASSLGLAGVMLF.

This chain uses TRBV2 with TRBJ2-1; tentatively, D is TRBD2 (5 bases). V was trimmed by 4 bases and J by 8 bases, leaving 18 bases between them. CDR3 length equals 15 residues. Germline V gene lookup returns CDR1 SNHLY and CDR2 FYNNEI. The CDR3 protein is CASSVRAQYGDEQFF. CDR3 in DNA: TGTGCCAGCAGTGTTCGGGCCCAGTACGGGGATGAGCAGTTCTTC.

Only a few counts were recorded for this clone. This sample includes further DNA sequences coding for the same CDR3. This sequence joins TRBV5-6 and TRBJ2-5; the D gene could be TRBD1 or TRBD2 (5 bases each). This CDR3 is built from 13 residues. V dropped 4 bases and J dropped 4 bases, with 11 bases sitting between them. In germline, CDR1 is SGHDT, CDR2 YYEEEE. The CDR3 is CASSLPGGETQYF. In DNA, the CDR3 is TGTGCCAGCAGCCTGCCTGGGGGAGAGACCCAGTACTTC.

The CDR3 loop reads CASSLGGARSYNEQFF. For the CDR3, the DNA is TGTGCCAGCAGCTTAGGGGGGGCCCGGTCCTACAATGAGCAGTTCTTC. The rearrangement uses TRBV7-9 and TRBJ2-1; the D call may be TRBD1 or TRBD2 (6 bases each). Trimming shortened V by 1 base and J by 1 base, and 11 bases separated the two germline ends. The CDR3 has 16 amino acids. Germline lookup yields CDR1 SEHNR and CDR2 FQNEAQ (reference sequence).

This clone was seen a handful of times. The chain uses TRBV5-1 and TRBJ1-2; no clear D. V lost 2 bases and J lost 4, with 12 bases in between. CDR3 length: 14 residues. CDR1 SGHRS and CDR2 YFSETQ come from the germline V gene. The CDR3 nucleotides read TGCGCCAGCAGCTTAGAGAGGAATCTCTATGGCTACACCTTC. This encodes CASSLERNLYGYTF.

The chain couples TRBV6-1 to TRBJ2-3; tentatively, D is TRBD1 or TRBD2 (6 bases each). Trimming removed 10 bases at V and 1 base at J, with 18 bases between. The CDR3 length is 15 residues. Germline V CDR1 and CDR2: MNHNS, SASEGT. Here the CDR3 DNA reads TGTGCCAAGGGGGGTAGGACCCCTCGCACAGATACGCAGTATTTT. It translates to CAKGGRTPRTDTQYF.

This chain links TRBV12-5 with TRBJ2-5, with no clear D. The germline V gene encodes CDR1 LGHNT and CDR2 FRNRAP. The CDR3 is 12 residues long. V was cut by 1 base and J by 5 bases, with 5 bases left in between. This chain's CDR3 is CASGLGPETQYF. The CDR3 DNA reads as TGTGCTAGTGGTTTGGGACCCGAGACCCAGTACTTC.

The chain employs TRBV18 and TRBJ2-5; D gene ambiguous. Germline V lookup: CDR1 KGHSH, CDR2 LQKENI. The CDR3 is made up of 14 amino acids. V lost 6 bases to trimming and J lost 2 bases, with 13 bases between them. In DNA, the CDR3 is TGTGCCAGCTCCCTCTCAAAAGGGCAAGAGACCCAGTACTTC. Translated: CASSLSKGQETQYF.